These 30 T cell receptor beta chains originate from one sample sequenced in a study of cytomegalovirus exposure and HLA in healthy donors. Both 60 Vbeta primers and 13 Jbeta primers went into the PCR. Method: immunoSEQ multiplex PCR; TCRdb's copy keeps in-frame clones and lacks some. Here the sample spans 100,000 to 150,000 clones, about 74% being singletons. Specimen: PBMCs. The receptors come from a woman aged 45-65 years in good health and CMV-seropositive.

The CDR3 reads CASSDGGMANSPLHF. The CDR3 DNA follows: TGTGCCAGCAGTGACGGAGGAATGGCAAATTCACCCCTCCACTTT. The chain combines TRBV6-4 with TRBJ1-6, with no clear D. The CDR3 contains 15 residues. V was trimmed by 2 bases and J by 7 bases, leaving 12 bases between them. Per the germline V gene, CDR1 is MRHNA and CDR2 is SNTAGT.

The chain couples TRBV7-9 to TRBJ1-3; perhaps TRBD1 as D (6 bases). V lost 5 bases to trimming and J lost 4 bases, with 15 bases between them. The V gene's germline CDR1 is SEHNR and CDR2 FQNEAQ (reference sequence). The CDR3 sequence is 15 residues long. CDR3 sequence: CASSLQQGQGNTIYF. In DNA form, the CDR3 reads TGTGCCAGCAGCCTGCAACAGGGCCAGGGAAACACCATATATTTT.

This chain joins TRBV7-9 and TRBJ1-3; D gene unclear. V was cut by 1 base and J by 0 bases, with 10 bases left in between. The CDR3 is made up of 16 amino acids. Germline CDR1 and CDR2: SEHNR and FQNEAQ (reference sequence). The CDR3 DNA reads as TGTGCCAGCAGCTTAGTACAACAGATCTCTGGAAACACCATATATTTT. It encodes CASSLVQQISGNTIYF. The full variable domain, completed using reference TRBV7-9 and TRBJ1-3, is DTGVSQNPRHKITKRGQNVTFRCDPISEHNRLYWYRQTLGQGPEFLTYFQNEAQLEKSRLLSDRFSAERPKGSFSTLEIQRTEQGDSAMYLCASSLVQQISGNTIYFGEGSWLTVV.

This clone showed up just a few times. A read error may account for a junction end that differs from germline. This chain joins TRBV7-9 and TRBJ2-5, with 11 bases lining up with TRBD2. The CDR3 is made up of 15 amino acids. The germline CDR1 and CDR2 sequences are SEHNR and FQNEAQ (reference sequence). This chain's CDR3 is CSSSVLAGEQETQYF. The DNA of the CDR3 is TGTTCCAGCAGCGTACTAGCGGGGGAACAAGAGACCCAGTACTTC.

This clone was seen more than once but under ten times. The chain carries TRBV6-4 and TRBJ2-1; 7 nucleotides agree with TRBD2. This CDR3 comprises 15 residues. After removal of 4 bases from V and 1 base from J, the junction contained 4 bases not matched to a gene. The germline V gene encodes CDR1 MRHNA and CDR2 SNTAGT. The CDR3 here is CASSATSESYNEQFF. The CDR3 region has the DNA TGTGCCAGCAGTGCAACTAGCGAGTCCTACAATGAGCAGTTCTTC.

A word on this clone: Other DNA sequences in the same sample also yield this CDR3. The chain uses TRBV7-9 and TRBJ2-7, with TRBD2 matching 7 bases. Germline CDR1 reads SEHNR; CDR2 reads FQNEAQ (reference sequence). The CDR3 sequence is 15 residues long. V shed 4 bases and J 0 bases; nucleotides not matched to a gene: 6. The CDR3 DNA reads TGTGCCAGCAGCTCTTCGCGGGGGAGCTCCTACGAGCAGTACTTC. Its translation is CASSSSRGSSYEQYF.

The gene calls are TRBV2 and TRBJ1-2, with D possibly TRBD1 on 5 matching bases. The germline V gene has CDR1 SNHLY and CDR2 FYNNEI. Between the trimmed V and J ends, which lost 8 bases and 4 bases, there was a span of 17 bases. CDR3 length equals 14 residues. The CDR3: CASLADRYGYGYTF. The CDR3 nucleotides read TGTGCCAGCCTGGCTGACAGATACGGCTATGGCTACACCTTC.

This chain uses TRBV7-6 with TRBJ2-1; 8 nucleotides match TRBD2. Trimming at V came to 1 base and at J to 3 bases, leaving 2 bases not matched to a gene. The germline gives CDR1 SGHVS, CDR2 FNYEAQ. The CDR3 loop spans 15 amino acids. CDR3 sequence (DNA): TGTGCCAGCAGCTTAGGGCGGGGGGTCTACAATGAGCAGTTCTTC. Protein product: CASSLGRGVYNEQFF.

The chain is built from TRBV11-2 and TRBJ2-2, with D perhaps TRBD1 (6 bases). The CDR3 extends over 15 amino acids. V lost 4 bases and J 0 bases, leaving 9 bases between the germline ends. Germline CDR1 and CDR2: SGHAT and FQNNGV. The chain's CDR3 is CASSYRATNTGELFF. CDR3 coding DNA: TGTGCCAGCAGCTACAGGGCCACGAACACCGGGGAGCTGTTTTTT.

The V gene is TRBV7-6, the J gene TRBJ1-3; D remains unclear. This CDR3 spans 12 amino acids. Germline lookup yields CDR1 SGHVS and CDR2 FNYEAQ. V was pared by 3 bases and J by 4 bases, with 4 bases between. The CDR3 sequence: CASSFQGNTIYF. In DNA, the CDR3 is TGTGCCAGCAGCTTTCAGGGAAACACCATATATTTT.

V usage is TRBV9 and J usage is TRBJ1-3, with 7 bases that match TRBD1. The CDR3 has 15 amino acids. Trimming took 0 bases from V and 9 from J; bases not matched to a gene: 9. Germline CDR1 SGDLS, CDR2 YYNGEE. CDR3 nucleotide sequence: TGTGCCAGCAGCGTAGGCTCCTCCACAGGGGCCACCATATATTTT. It codes for CASSVGSSTGATIYF.

The chain employs TRBV5-5 and TRBJ2-1, with D possibly TRBD2 on 6 matching bases. From germline, CDR1 is SGHKS and CDR2 YYEKEE (reference sequence). V was shortened by 0 bases and J by 7 bases, with 23 bases between the two germline ends. The CDR3 has 18 amino acids. CDR3 residues: CASSLGYRTTSLGNEQFF. Written as DNA, the CDR3 is TGTGCCAGCAGCTTGGGGTACCGGACTACCTCACTCGGTAATGAGCAGTTCTTC.

This clone was observed a handful of times. The gene calls are TRBV4-1 and TRBJ1-5, with D uncertain. CDR1 and CDR2 from the germline V gene are MGHRA and YSYEKL. V was cut by 0 bases and J by 7 bases, with 7 bases left in between. The CDR3 sequence is 13 residues long. The CDR3 loop is CASSQEVEQPQHF. The DNA of the CDR3 is TGCGCCAGCAGCCAAGAAGTAGAACAGCCCCAGCATTTT.

Remarks on this clone: The same CDR3 can be traced to other DNA sequences in this sample. The CDR3 protein is CASSGVGLGGNTIYF. CDR3 DNA sequence: TGTGCCAGCAGTGGCGTGGGGCTAGGCGGAAACACCATATATTTT. V gene TRBV6-5 combines with J gene TRBJ1-3, with D perhaps TRBD1 (5 bases). The CDR3 loop spans 15 amino acids. From germline, CDR1 is MNHEY and CDR2 SVGAGI. Trimming left V 5 bases short and J 4 bases short, with 15 bases between.

This clone was observed a single time. The chain is built from TRBV2 and TRBJ1-5; no firm D call. CDR1 is SNHLY and CDR2 is FYNNEI in the germline V gene. CDR3 length equals 15 residues. The V end was cut by 4 bases, the J end by 3 bases, with 13 bases between. CDR3 DNA sequence: TGTGCCAGCAGTGCGGGTCCCAAGGCCAATCAGCCCCAGCATTTT. Translating gives CASSAGPKANQPQHF.

This chain connects TRBV9 to TRBJ2-1, with D perhaps matching TRBD1 (5 bases). The CDR3 runs to 15 residues. The germline V and J ends were trimmed by 0 bases and 5 bases, with 12 bases remaining between them. The V gene's germline CDR1 is SGDLS and CDR2 YYNGEE. This CDR3 reads CASSVGRAVDNEQFF. The CDR3 nucleotides read TGTGCCAGCAGCGTAGGCAGGGCCGTAGACAATGAGCAGTTCTTC. Combining the CDR3 with reference TRBV9 and TRBJ2-1 gives the whole variable domain DSGVTQTPKHLITATGQRVTLRCSPRSGDLSVYWYQQSLDQGLQFLIQYYNGEERAKGNILERFSAQQFPDLHSELNLSSLELGDSALYFCASSVGRAVDNEQFFGPGTRLTVL.

The chain couples TRBV11-2 to TRBJ2-3, with D unclear. CDR1 is SGHAT and CDR2 is FQNNGV in the germline V gene. Trimming removed 5 bases at V and 2 bases at J, with 5 bases between. The CDR3 loop spans 12 amino acids. In DNA form, the CDR3 reads TGTGCCAGCAGCCCGTTCACAGATACGCAGTATTTT. Protein: CASSPFTDTQYF.

J is TRBJ2-2 and V is TRBV2; possible D gene TRBD2, 7 bases. The germline gives CDR1 SNHLY, CDR2 FYNNEI. V lost 4 bases to trimming and J lost 0 bases, with 15 bases between them. The CDR3 length is 17 residues. The CDR3 sequence: CASSAGGHQSNTGELFF. The CDR3 DNA follows: TGTGCCAGCAGTGCGGGGGGACACCAGTCGAACACCGGGGAGCTGTTTTTT. The variable domain in full, completed from reference TRBV2 and TRBJ2-2, reads EPEVTQTPSHQVTQMGQEVILRCVPISNHLYFYWYRQILGQKVEFLVSFYNNEISEKSEIFDDQFSVERPDGSNFTLKIRSTKLEDSAMYFCASSAGGHQSNTGELFFGEGSRLTVL.

CDR3 nucleotides: TGTGCCAGCAGCCGACGACAGGGATCCGGCACTGAAGCTTTCTTT. Protein: CASSRRQGSGTEAFF. This rearrangement joins TRBV5-8 to TRBJ1-1; 7 nucleotides agree with TRBD1. Germline V CDR1 and CDR2: SGHTS, YDEGEE. The CDR3 has 15 residues. V trimming: 4 bases; J trimming: 4 bases; junction bases outside the gene matches: 10.

CDR3 sequence (DNA): TGTGCCAGCAGCGTAATGACTAGCGGGGTAGAGACCCAGTACTTC. Its translation is CASSVMTSGVETQYF. The chain joins TRBV9 to TRBJ2-5; 11 bases match TRBD2. Per the germline V gene, CDR1 is SGDLS and CDR2 is YYNGEE. V was pared by 1 base and J by 4 bases, with 3 bases of the junction left unmatched. This CDR3 has 15 residues. Drawing the rest from reference TRBV9 and TRBJ2-5, the complete variable domain is DSGVTQTPKHLITATGQRVTLRCSPRSGDLSVYWYQQSLDQGLQFLIQYYNGEERAKGNILERFSAQQFPDLHSELNLSSLELGDSALYFCASSVMTSGVETQYFGPGTRLLVL.

V gene TRBV4-1 combines with J gene TRBJ1-1, with D maybe TRBD1 (6 bases). Germline CDR1 is MGHRA and CDR2 is YSYEKL. The CDR3 sequence is 17 residues long. V was pared by 4 bases and J by 0 bases, with 18 bases between. The CDR3 region is CASSLGLAGDMNTEAFF. The CDR3 bases are TGCGCCAGCAGCCTAGGACTAGCAGGGGACATGAACACTGAAGCTTTCTTT.

The chain is built from TRBV9 and TRBJ2-7; 7 bases align to TRBD1. Germline loops: CDR1 SGDLS, CDR2 YYNGEE. The CDR3 covers 16 residues. V shed 2 bases and J 6 bases; nucleotides not matched to a gene: 14. Here the CDR3 DNA reads TGTGCCAGCAGCGTGGGATTGACAGGGCCCCGCGGCGAGCAGTACTTC. It yields the protein CASSVGLTGPRGEQYF.

The chain has TRBV2 and TRBJ2-6; D may be TRBD2 (6 bases). The V gene's germline CDR1 is SNHLY and CDR2 FYNNEI. Trimming left V 10 bases short and J 6 bases short, with 22 bases between. The CDR3 has 16 residues. The CDR3 DNA follows: TGTGCCACCCCGAAGTGGAAGGGCGGGGAGGCCAACGTCCTGACTTTC. Translated, it gives CATPKWKGGEANVLTF.

J is TRBJ1-2 and V is TRBV7-8, with D unresolved. The CDR3 runs to 17 residues. Trimming took off 2 bases at V and 1 base at J, with 17 bases between the two ends. Per germline, CDR1 SGHVS and CDR2 FQNEAQ. CDR3 protein: CASSLSGQFTNNYGYTF. CDR3 DNA: TGTGCCAGCAGCTTAAGTGGCCAGTTCACTAATAACTATGGCTACACCTTC. Using reference TRBV7-8 and TRBJ1-2 for the parts outside the CDR3, the full variable domain is GAGVSQSPRYKVAKRGQDVALRCDPISGHVSLFWYQQALGQGPEFLTYFQNEAQLDKSGLPSDRFFAERPEGSVSTLKIQRTQQEDSAVYLCASSLSGQFTNNYGYTFGSGTRLTVV.

The chain joins TRBV6-4 to TRBJ1-4, with a possible D match to TRBD1 (5 bases). Trimming left V 5 bases short and J 5 bases short, with 18 bases between. Germline assignment: CDR1 MRHNA and CDR2 SNTAGT. The CDR3 loop spans 16 amino acids. CDR3 residues: CASSPYADGGNEKLFF. CDR3 nucleotides: TGTGCCAGCAGTCCTTATGCGGACGGGGGAAATGAAAAACTGTTTTTT.

The sample holds a few counts of this clone. The chain joins TRBV2 to TRBJ2-1, with a possible D match to TRBD2 (6 bases). Germline CDR1 and CDR2: SNHLY and FYNNEI. Trimming left V 0 bases short and J 8 bases short, with 17 bases between. The length of the CDR3 is 16 residues. The DNA of the CDR3 is TGTGCCAGCAGTGAAGCGTGGGGGGTTGGAATCTATGAGCAGTTCTTC. Translation gives CASSEAWGVGIYEQFF.

This clone appeared a single time. The rearrangement joins TRBV9 to TRBJ2-3; D is possibly TRBD2 (5 bases). The CDR3 totals 14 residues. Trimming took 0 bases from V and 6 from J, leaving 11 bases between them. The V gene's germline CDR1 is SGDLS and CDR2 YYNGEE. The CDR3 here is CASSVASGEDTQYF. Here the CDR3 DNA reads TGTGCCAGCAGCGTAGCTAGTGGGGAGGATACGCAGTATTTT.

This clone has more than one count but fewer than ten. The genes are TRBV5-1 and TRBJ1-4, with 8 positions matching TRBD1. Germline lookup yields CDR1 SGHRS and CDR2 YFSETQ. V shed 4 bases, J shed 0 bases, and the junction held 2 bases outside the gene matches. The CDR3 has 15 residues. CDR3 region: CASSVTGATNEKLFF. CDR3 sequence (DNA): TGCGCCAGCAGCGTGACAGGGGCAACTAATGAAAAACTGTTTTTT.

On this clone itself: Other DNA sequences in the sample encode the same CDR3. The rearrangement uses TRBV7-9 and TRBJ1-2; no definite D call. From germline, CDR1 is SEHNR and CDR2 FQNEAQ (reference sequence). V lost 2 bases and J lost 2, with 6 bases in between. The CDR3 is made up of 13 amino acids. The CDR3 reads CASSLSANYGYTF. The CDR3 nucleotides read TGTGCCAGCAGCTTATCAGCGAACTATGGCTACACCTTC.

The rearrangement joins TRBV14 to TRBJ1-3; TRBD1 matches 9 bases. V gave up 4 bases and J gave up 1 base; unmatched junction bases: 11. Germline V gives CDR1 SGHDN, CDR2 FVKESK. The CDR3 runs to 18 residues. CDR3 sequence (DNA): TGTGCCAGCAGCCTACAACTGGGACAGGGTAGTTCTGGAAACACCATATATTTT. Translating gives CASSLQLGQGSSGNTIYF.